This TCR beta chain was documented in a study of blood T cell repertoires in COVID-19. Turning to the study itself: Sources were T cells, B-cell-depleted T cells, or PBMCs; the material itself was cDNA or gDNA.

The germline gives CDR1 SGHDT, CDR2 YYEEEE. CDR3 length: 14 residues. J lost 8 bases, V lost 7 bases, and 10 bases had no gene match. Assay used: immunoSEQ multiplex PCR; TCRdb lists only in-frame clones, some missing. The sample comprises over 250,000 clones, about nine tenths of which are singletons, and 2% to 3% rests with the top ten. Material: peripheral blood. This clonotype originated in a person between 18 and 35 years old with COVID-19, enrolled during active disease. V usage is TRBV5-6 and J usage is TRBJ2-2; TRBD1 matches 8 bases. In DNA form, the CDR3 reads TGTGCCAGCTCGTACGGACAGGGAGCAGGGGAGCTGTTTTTT. It is translated as CASSYGQGAGELFF.